These T cell receptor beta chains were read from a single sample in a study of cytomegalovirus exposure and HLA in healthy donors. The data were produced by immunoSEQ multiplex PCR, yet TCRdb's version contains in-frame clones alone and is incomplete. The sample carries under 200,000 clones, around 76% recorded once. The sample consisted of PBMCs. Every receptor here comes from a girl aged 10 to 17 in good health and CMV-seropositive. Both conserved end residues are part of each CDR3. D genes are given only for firm matches. Size is stated for part of the rows, as once, few or many counts, or as a class when the clone is expanded.

j_gene,v_gene,d_gene,abundance,CDR3aa,CDR3nt
TRBJ1-1,TRBV27,.,few,CASSFTGIGAEAFF,TGTGCCAGCAGTTTCACAGGGATTGGCGCTGAAGCTTTCTTT
TRBJ2-2,TRBV5-4,TRBD1,once,CASSTQGASNTGELFF,TGTGCCAGCAGCACCCAGGGGGCGTCGAACACCGGGGAGCTGTTTTTT
TRBJ1-1,TRBV28,TRBD1,.,CASRRTGGAGAEAFF,TGTGCCAGCAGGCGGACAGGGGGCGCAGGAGCTGAAGCTTTCTTT
TRBJ1-5,TRBV5-6,.,few,CASSLRQAHNQPQHF,TGTGCCAGCAGCTTGCGCCAGGCCCACAATCAGCCCCAGCATTTT
TRBJ2-7,TRBV28,.,few,CASSLYRRPYEQYF,TGTGCCAGCAGTTTATACAGGCGACCCTACGAGCAGTACTTC
TRBJ1-5,TRBV7-2,.,.,CASSLSLAGFQPQHF,TGTGCCAGCAGCTTATCACTGGCAGGGTTTCAGCCCCAGCATTTT
TRBJ1-4,TRBV4-3,.,.,CASSQARRTNEKLFF,TGCGCCAGCAGCCAAGCTAGGAGAACTAATGAAAAACTGTTTTTT
TRBJ1-1,TRBV9,.,.,CASSSLQGNTEAFF,TGTGCCAGCAGTTCACTACAGGGGAACACTGAAGCTTTCTTT
TRBJ1-1,TRBV28,TRBD1,.,CASRTGGMNTEAFF,TGTGCCAGCAGAACAGGGGGCATGAACACTGAAGCTTTCTTT
TRBJ1-1,TRBV2,.,.,CASSGLKGPLRGFF,TGTGCCAGCAGTGGGCTGAAGGGGCCGCTGAGAGGTTTCTTT
TRBJ1-5,TRBV7-8,TRBD1,once,CASSLLTGGNQPQHF,TGTGCCAGCAGCCTACTGACAGGGGGCAATCAGCCCCAGCATTTT
TRBJ2-1,TRBV16,TRBD2,.,CASSHRGLAGYNEQFF,TGTGCCAGCAGCCACCGGGGACTAGCGGGCTACAATGAGCAGTTCTTC
TRBJ2-1,TRBV7-2,.,.,CASSKTSGTLNNEQFF,TGTGCCAGCAGCAAAACCTCCGGGACTCTTAACAATGAGCAGTTCTTC
TRBJ2-1,TRBV5-8,TRBD2,.,CASSVVSQRGEWNEQFF,TGTGCCAGCAGCGTTGTGTCTCAGCGGGGCGAGTGGAATGAGCAGTTCTTC
TRBJ2-2,TRBV28,.,.,CASSLSPRQTANTGELFF,TGTGCCAGCAGTTTATCCCCTCGACAGACCGCGAACACCGGGGAGCTGTTTTTT
TRBJ2-1,TRBV11-3,.,.,CASSARDKVHNEQFF,TGTGCCAGCAGCGCCCGGGACAAAGTACACAATGAGCAGTTCTTC
TRBJ2-3,TRBV9,TRBD1,.,CASSDNRGWDTQYF,TGTGCCAGCAGCGACAACAGGGGGTGGGATACGCAGTATTTT
TRBJ1-5,TRBV5-6,TRBD1,.,CASSIRRGRLEQPQHF,TGTGCCAGCAGCATACGCAGGGGGCGCCTGGAACAGCCCCAGCATTTT
TRBJ2-2,TRBV27,TRBD1,.,CASRRLTGGNGELFF,TGTGCCAGCAGACGACTTACAGGGGGCAACGGGGAGCTGTTTTTT
TRBJ1-5,TRBV4-2,TRBD1,.,CASSQDRASNQPQHF,TGTGCCAGCAGCCAGGACAGGGCGAGCAATCAGCCCCAGCATTTT
TRBJ2-1,TRBV10-2,TRBD2,.,CASTGLVYNEQFF,TGCGCCAGCACAGGACTAGTCTACAATGAGCAGTTCTTC
TRBJ1-4,TRBV7-8,.,.,CASSLRGGSKLFF,TGTGCCAGCAGCTTACGGGGGGGTTCAAAACTGTTTTTT
TRBJ2-7,TRBV6-5,TRBD2,.,CASSYSGLAEGYEQYF,TGTGCCAGCAGTTACTCGGGACTAGCGGAGGGCTACGAGCAGTACTTC
TRBJ2-1,TRBV29-1,.,.,CSVEDNRISYNEQFF,TGCAGCGTTGAAGATAACAGGATCTCCTACAATGAGCAGTTCTTC
TRBJ1-2,TRBV6-6,.,.,CASSYSGLPSYYGYTF,TGTGCCAGCAGTTACTCGGGGCTGCCGTCATACTATGGCTACACCTTC
TRBJ2-5,TRBV4-1,.,.,CASSQVQRAGLQETQYF,TGCGCCAGCAGCCAAGTCCAAAGAGCGGGCCTCCAAGAGACCCAGTACTTC
TRBJ2-1,TRBV2,.,.,CASSVSGVAYNEQFF,TGTGCCAGCAGTGTTAGTGGAGTGGCCTACAATGAGCAGTTCTTC
TRBJ2-2,TRBV6-1,TRBD1,.,CASRDRDPTGELFF,TGTGCCAGCCGGGACAGGGACCCCACCGGGGAGCTGTTTTTT
TRBJ1-2,TRBV2,TRBD1,.,CASRARQGSNYGYTF,TGTGCCAGCAGGGCCCGACAGGGCTCTAACTATGGCTACACCTTC
TRBJ2-1,TRBV5-1,TRBD1,.,CASSFDRGGYNEQFF,TGCGCCAGCAGCTTTGACAGGGGGGGCTACAATGAGCAGTTCTTC
TRBJ2-1,TRBV11-3,TRBD1,.,CASSPGQGSYNEQFF,TGTGCCAGCAGCCCGGGACAGGGCTCCTACAATGAGCAGTTCTTC
TRBJ2-7,TRBV10-3,.,.,CAISRQDGYEQYF,TGTGCCATCAGTAGGCAGGATGGCTACGAGCAGTACTTC
TRBJ2-7,TRBV7-6,.,.,CASSEGGGPAYEQYF,TGTGCCAGCAGCGAAGGCGGGGGCCCCGCCTACGAGCAGTACTTC
TRBJ1-5,TRBV7-8,.,.,CASSWMTENQPQHF,TGTGCCAGCAGCTGGATGACAGAGAATCAGCCCCAGCATTTT
TRBJ1-2,TRBV19,TRBD1,.,CASSRLDRGYRGYTF,TGTGCCAGTAGTAGGTTGGACAGGGGATATCGTGGCTACACCTTC
TRBJ1-3,TRBV7-9,.,once,CASSRPGRSSGNTIYF,TGTGCCAGCAGCCGCCCGGGAAGGAGCTCTGGAAACACCATATATTTT
TRBJ1-2,TRBV30,TRBD1,.,CAWSVDRDFYGYTF,TGTGCCTGGAGTGTGGACAGGGACTTCTATGGCTACACCTTC
TRBJ2-1,TRBV6-5,.,.,CASSSWENEQFF,TGTGCCAGCAGTTCCTGGGAGAATGAGCAGTTCTTC
TRBJ2-4,TRBV30,TRBD2,.,CAAGTSGNIQYF,TGTGCCGCCGGGACTAGCGGAAACATTCAGTACTTC
TRBJ1-5,TRBV28,.,once,CASSLRVRQPQHF,TGTGCCAGCAGTTTAAGAGTGAGGCAGCCCCAGCATTTT
TRBJ2-2,TRBV7-7,.,.,CASSLGQLTGELFF,TGTGCTAGCAGCCTTGGACAGCTCACCGGGGAGCTGTTTTTT
TRBJ2-7,TRBV6-5,.,.,CASSSSSGSYEQYF,TGTGCCAGCAGTTCGTCCTCGGGGAGCTACGAGCAGTACTTC